The 17 T cell receptor beta chains given below trace back to one sample, sequenced in a study of cytomegalovirus exposure and HLA in healthy donors. TCRdb's table, derived via immunoSEQ multiplex PCR, lists solely in-frame clones and lacks some. The sample yields 55,000 to 70,000 clones, 85% to 95% seen once. The sample was PBMCs. These receptors were taken from a man aged 18 to 29 in good health and CMV-seronegative.

This sequence joins TRBV11-1 and TRBJ1-4; weak D call: TRBD1 (6 bases). The V end lost 5 bases, the J end lost 0 bases, and 13 bases lay between the germline ends. Germline V gives CDR1 SGHAT, CDR2 FQDESV (reference sequence). This CDR3 contains 16 residues. This CDR3 reads CASSQDSPSTNEKLFF. DNA for the CDR3: TGTGCCAGCAGCCAGGACAGCCCTTCAACTAATGAAAAACTGTTTTTT.

The chain links TRBV19 to TRBJ1-2, with no clear D. Looked up from germline, CDR1 is LNHDA and CDR2 is SQIVND (reference sequence). This CDR3 comprises 16 residues. Trimming took 5 bases from V and 4 from J, leaving 20 bases between them. The CDR3, as DNA: TGTGCCAGTAGTCTAAAAACCGCGGTTCCCACCTATGGCTACACCTTC. Translation: CASSLKTAVPTYGYTF.

The chain's CDR3 is CASSLSIGGHQPQHF. CDR3 sequence (DNA): TGTGCCAGCAGCTTAAGTATCGGGGGGCATCAGCCCCAGCATTTT. The chain uses TRBV7-8 and TRBJ1-5, with D possibly being TRBD1 (6 bases). The CDR3 is 15 residues long. CDR1 and CDR2 (germline): SGHVS, FQNEAQ. Between the trimmed V and J ends, which lost 2 bases and 5 bases, there was a span of 13 bases. Supplemented by reference TRBV7-8 and TRBJ1-5, the full variable domain reads GAGVSQSPRYKVAKRGQDVALRCDPISGHVSLFWYQQALGQGPEFLTYFQNEAQLDKSGLPSDRFFAERPEGSVSTLKIQRTQQEDSAVYLCASSLSIGGHQPQHFGDGTRLSIL.

V is TRBV5-4 and J is TRBJ2-7; TRBD2 matches 7 bases. The CDR3 runs 12 residues. Germline V lookup: CDR1 SGHNT, CDR2 YYREEE (reference sequence). J lost 6 bases, V lost 4 bases, and 4 bases had no gene match. The CDR3 protein is CASSSGASEQYF. CDR3 DNA: TGTGCCAGCAGCAGCGGGGCAAGCGAGCAGTACTTC.

This sequence joins TRBV5-4 and TRBJ2-1; the match to TRBD2 covers 13 bases. The CDR3 runs to 17 residues. Trimming cost V 0 bases and J 2 bases; bases outside gene matches: 2. Germline assignment: CDR1 SGHNT and CDR2 YYREEE (reference sequence). The CDR3 region has the DNA TGTGCCAGCAGCTTGGGTGGGACTAGCGGGACCTACAATGAGCAGTTCTTC. Protein product: CASSLGGTSGTYNEQFF.

This chain connects TRBV7-8 to TRBJ2-3; D possibly corresponds to TRBD1 (7 bases). The germline gives CDR1 SGHVS, CDR2 FQNEAQ. The CDR3 runs 20 residues. V dropped 3 bases and J dropped 0 bases, with 25 bases sitting between them. The CDR3 protein is CASSFFRGGGGGVSTDTQYF. The CDR3 region has the DNA TGTGCCAGCAGCTTCTTCCGAGGGGGCGGTGGCGGGGTTAGCACAGATACGCAGTATTTT.

V and J are TRBV7-2 and TRBJ2-7; D is uncertain. Germline V gene lookup returns CDR1 SGHTA and CDR2 FQGNSA. The CDR3 is 13 amino acids. V shed 5 bases and J shed 0 bases, with 8 bases lying between them. Here the CDR3 reads CASSHNPSYEQYF. In DNA, the CDR3 is TGTGCCAGCAGCCACAACCCCTCCTACGAGCAGTACTTC.

The V call is TRBV10-3, the J call TRBJ2-2, with unresolved D. V lost 6 bases to trimming and J lost 5 bases, with 7 bases between them. The CDR3 is made up of 12 amino acids. Germline loops: CDR1 ENHRY, CDR2 SYGVKD. The CDR3 protein is CAISGGTGELFF. CDR3 coding DNA: TGTGCCATCAGCGGCGGAACCGGGGAGCTGTTTTTT.

The chain's CDR3 is CASGLPGDQPQHF. The DNA for the CDR3 is TGTGCCAGCGGACTTCCGGGAGATCAGCCCCAGCATTTT. J is TRBJ1-5 and V is TRBV6-1; no definite D call. The CDR3 spans 13 residues. V was pared by 8 bases and J by 5 bases, with 13 bases between. Per the germline V gene, CDR1 is MNHNS and CDR2 is SASEGT.

This chain uses TRBV7-6 with TRBJ2-7; D unclear. Germline values: CDR1 SGHVS, CDR2 FNYEAQ. Trimming stripped 3 bases from V and 6 bases from J, with 9 bases between. The CDR3 has 12 amino acids. CDR3 protein: CASSFLAREQYF. The CDR3 DNA follows: TGTGCCAGCAGCTTCTTAGCACGCGAGCAGTACTTC.

The V call is TRBV6-1, the J call TRBJ2-1; 12 bases are a match to TRBD2. Germline assignment: CDR1 MNHNS and CDR2 SASEGT. CDR3 length: 15 amino acids. Losses at the gene ends were 3 bases for V and 4 bases for J; bases not matched to a gene: 1. The CDR3 DNA reads TGTGCCAGCAGTGAGACTAGCGGGAGTTACAATGAGCAGTTCTTC. Protein sequence: CASSETSGSYNEQFF.

This chain uses TRBV13 with TRBJ2-3; a possible D gene is TRBD2 (6 bases). V lost 4 bases and J lost 6, with 23 bases in between. Germline-derived CDR1 and CDR2 are PRHDT and FYEKMQ (reference sequence). This CDR3 contains 17 residues. CDR3 nucleotide sequence: TGTGCCAGCAGCTCGACGGGACTTGCCCGCGGGTTTGATACGCAGTATTTT. Translated, it gives CASSSTGLARGFDTQYF.

The chain links TRBV13 to TRBJ2-3, with TRBD2 identical over 11 bases. The J segment lost 3 bases and the V segment lost 5 bases, leaving 13 bases of the junction unmatched. CDR3 size: 18 residues. Germline V lookup: CDR1 PRHDT, CDR2 FYEKMQ (reference sequence). CDR3 bases: TGTGCCAGCAGCGCAGGGAGTATAGCGGGAGGGCGGACAGATACGCAGTATTTT. This codes for CASSAGSIAGGRTDTQYF.

The chain joins TRBV6-1 to TRBJ2-3; 8 nucleotides agree with TRBD2. This CDR3 contains 15 residues. Trimming removed 6 bases from V and 2 bases from J; junction bases left unmatched: 7. Germline CDR1 reads MNHNS; CDR2 reads SASEGT. CDR3 residues: CASRKEAGVTDTQYF. CDR3 coding DNA: TGTGCCAGCAGGAAAGAAGCGGGGGTCACAGATACGCAGTATTTT.

This chain connects TRBV13 to TRBJ2-5; the D gene is possibly TRBD2 (5 bases). The CDR3 is made up of 15 amino acids. CDR1 and CDR2 (germline): PRHDT, FYEKMQ (reference sequence). The V gene lost 5 bases and the J gene lost 5 bases, with 18 bases spanning the gap. CDR3 residues: CASSPPGGGLETQYF. The CDR3 region has the DNA TGTGCCAGCAGCCCCCCAGGAGGCGGTCTCGAGACCCAGTACTTC.

This chain uses TRBV30 with TRBJ1-2; 8 bases agree with TRBD1. V gave up 3 bases and J gave up 5 bases; unmatched junction bases: 8. The CDR3 loop spans 14 amino acids. In germline, CDR1 is GTSNPN, CDR2 SVGIG (reference sequence). This chain's CDR3 is CAWRFLDREYGYTF. CDR3 sequence (DNA): TGTGCCTGGAGATTCTTGGACAGGGAGTATGGCTACACCTTC. The full variable domain, its missing parts supplied by reference TRBV30 and TRBJ1-2, is SQTIHQWPATLVQPVGSPLSLECTVEGTSNPNLYWYRQAAGRGLQLLFYSVGIGQISSEVPQNLSASRPQDRQFILSSKKLLLSDSGFYLCAWRFLDREYGYTFGSGTRLTVV.

This chain connects TRBV5-6 to TRBJ1-1, with a tentative D call TRBD1 (5 bases). CDR1 SGHDT and CDR2 YYEEEE come from the germline V gene. V lost 0 bases and J lost 1, with 10 bases in between. This CDR3 contains 15 residues. The CDR3 here is CASSLAWRGNTEAFF. The CDR3 bases are TGTGCCAGCAGCTTGGCGTGGAGGGGGAACACTGAAGCTTTCTTT. Looking up the rest from reference TRBV5-6 and TRBJ1-1 gives the full variable domain: DAGVTQSPTHLIKTRGQQVTLRCSPKSGHDTVSWYQQALGQGPQFIFQYYEEEERQRGNFPDRFSGHQFPNYSSELNVNALLLGDSALYLCASSLAWRGNTEAFFGQGTRLTVV.